This T cell receptor (beta chain) was sequenced in a study of CD4 T cells in relation to SARS-CoV-2 and coronaviruses. This clone was observed a handful of times. Its antigen is currently unknown. The trim removed 4 bases at V and 6 bases at J, leaving 6 bases unmatched. The CDR3 runs 15 residues. The germline V gene has CDR1 MGHRA and CDR2 YSYEKL. TCRdb's table, derived via immunoSEQ multiplex PCR, lists solely in-frame clones and lacks some. The data hold about 30,000 clones, with around 76% observed a single time. Cryopreserved PBMCs were CD4-enriched, then split into naive and memory cells. Overall study findings and caveats: The cross-reactivity analysis covered only spike protein, not other viral proteins. Samples before the pandemic and after infection were not matched within any donor.

This clonotype was obtained from an adult with COVID-19. What was sequenced was memory CD4+ T cells from PBMCs, cultured in vitro. The chain has TRBV4-1 and TRBJ2-2; TRBD1 aligns across 9 bases. CDR3 amino acids: CASSPGTGWAGELFF. Written as DNA, the CDR3 is TGCGCCAGCAGCCCCGGGACAGGGTGGGCCGGGGAGCTGTTTTTT.